Shown below are 32 T cell receptor beta chains from a single sample sequenced in a study of early T cells in non-severe SARS-CoV-2 infection. Via MiXCR, TCRdb re-called the 5' RACE reads, giving one row per CDR3 protein. The sample includes 25,000 to 30,000 distinct CDR3 sequences, about 4% of them seen just once. The sample was whole blood. The receptors derive from an adult who was a healthcare worker with PCR-confirmed SARS-CoV-2 infection or an uninfected control (not recorded which).

The sample holds a few counts of this clonotype. V usage is TRBV12-3 or TRBV12-4 and J usage is TRBJ2-3, with D possibly TRBD2 on 7 matching bases. The length of the CDR3 is 21 residues. Trimming removed 1 base from V and 2 bases from J, with 28 bases in between. The chain's CDR3 is CASSLGVSFIVRGPTTDTQYF. The CDR3 nucleotides read TGTGCCAGCAGTTTAGGGGTCTCTTTCATAGTGCGGGGGCCCACCACAGATACGCAGTATTTT.

This clonotype appeared a few times. J is TRBJ2-1 and V is TRBV5-1; D not certain. V lost 3 bases and J lost 4, with 17 bases in between. The germline V gene encodes CDR1 SGHRS and CDR2 YFSETQ. The CDR3 extends over 16 amino acids. This CDR3 is CASSSRTDTNYNEQFF. The CDR3 DNA sequence: TGCGCCAGCAGCTCCAGGACGGATACTAATTACAATGAGCAGTTCTTC.

This sequence joins TRBV12-3 or TRBV12-4 and TRBJ1-2; D remains unclear. The CDR3 spans 13 residues. Trimming removed 3 bases from V and 4 bases from J, with 9 bases in between. The CDR3 bases are TGTGCCAGCAGTTTCGGGGTGAGCTATGGCTACACCTTC. Protein product: CASSFGVSYGYTF.

The table lists this clonotype with a few counts. The CDR3 DNA follows: TGTGCCAGCAGCTCCCCGGGACTAAGTAGCACAGATACGCAGTATTTT. Residues: CASSSPGLSSTDTQYF. This chain connects TRBV13 to TRBJ2-3; 7 bases agree with TRBD2. The CDR3 length is 16 residues. V shed 4 bases and J 0 bases; nucleotides not matched to a gene: 7. The germline CDR1 and CDR2 sequences are PRHDT and FYEKMQ (reference sequence).

This clonotype was seen more than once but under ten times. The rearrangement uses TRBV12-3 or TRBV12-4 and TRBJ1-3; D unclear. Deletions cut 5 bases from V and 5 bases from J, with 7 bases between. The length of the CDR3 is 12 residues. The CDR3 nucleotides read TGTGCCAGCAGTCTAACAAGAAACACCATATATTTT. Translating it yields CASSLTRNTIYF.

This clonotype occurred a few times. This sequence joins TRBV4-1 and TRBJ1-2, with D tentatively TRBD1 (5 bases). CDR1 MGHRA and CDR2 YSYEKL come from the germline V gene. The CDR3 length is 13 residues. V dropped 5 bases and J dropped 1 base, with 8 bases sitting between them. The CDR3 DNA reads as TGCGCCAGCAGCTACAGGCTTAACTATGGCTACACCTTC. Its protein product is CASSYRLNYGYTF.

This clonotype was observed at least ten times. The chain employs TRBV4-1 and TRBJ2-5; 7 bases line up with TRBD2. Per the germline V gene, CDR1 is MGHRA and CDR2 is YSYEKL. This CDR3 comprises 15 residues. Trimming took 0 bases from V and 4 from J; bases not matched to a gene: 5. This CDR3 is CASSQEGGGGETQYF. The CDR3 nucleotides are TGCGCCAGCAGCCAAGAAGGCGGGGGAGGAGAGACCCAGTACTTC.

The V gene is TRBV29-1, the J gene TRBJ2-3, with D possibly called TRBD1 or TRBD2 (6 bases each). With 7 bases removed from V and 4 bases from J, the gap between germline ends came to 9 bases. Per the germline V gene, CDR1 is SQVTM and CDR2 is ANQGSEA. The CDR3 runs to 11 residues. CDR3 nucleotide sequence: TGCAGCGGGGGGGCCGCAGATACGCAGTATTTT. Translation: CSGGAADTQYF.

This clonotype has at least ten counts. The V call is TRBV6-6, the J call TRBJ2-7; 9 nucleotides line up with TRBD1. Trimming cost V 7 bases and J 2 bases; bases outside gene matches: 6. CDR3 size: 14 residues. Germline V CDR1 and CDR2: MNHNY, SVGAGI (reference sequence). The CDR3 sequence: CASKRDREAYEQYF. The CDR3, as DNA: TGTGCCAGCAAACGGGACAGGGAGGCCTACGAGCAGTACTTC.

This clonotype came up many times. The genes are TRBV9 and TRBJ2-7; D gene uncertain. V was shortened by 4 bases and J by 3 bases, with 5 bases between the two germline ends. Germline loops: CDR1 SGDLS, CDR2 YYNGEE. This CDR3 spans 11 amino acids. The CDR3 sequence is CASSPHYEQYF. CDR3 in DNA: TGTGCCAGCAGCCCTCACTACGAGCAGTACTTC.

This rearrangement joins TRBV5-1 to TRBJ1-1, with D tentatively TRBD1 (6 bases). Germline V lookup: CDR1 SGHRS, CDR2 YFSETQ. The CDR3 is 14 amino acids. Trimming took off 0 bases at V and 1 base at J, with 7 bases between the two ends. The CDR3 DNA reads as TGCGCCAGCAGCTTGGGACAGGCGAACACTGAAGCTTTCTTT. Amino acid sequence: CASSLGQANTEAFF.

The rearrangement links TRBV6-5 to TRBJ2-6; 9 bases line up with TRBD1. This CDR3 has 13 amino acids. The germline gives CDR1 MNHEY, CDR2 SVGAGI. Trimming at V came to 10 bases and at J to 8 bases, leaving 6 bases not matched to a gene. The CDR3 here is CATKTGGTNVLTF. DNA for the CDR3: TGTGCCACCAAGACAGGGGGAACCAACGTCCTGACTTTC.

This clonotype was detected only a few times. The chain has TRBV7-3 and TRBJ2-6, with D uncertain. Germline CDR1 and CDR2: SGHTA and FQGTGA. The CDR3 contains 15 residues. Trimming stripped 5 bases from V and 4 bases from J, with 12 bases between. The CDR3: CASSPGRSGANVLTF. In DNA, the CDR3 is TGTGCCAGCAGCCCAGGACGATCCGGGGCCAACGTCCTGACTTTC.

This clonotype has a count of ten or more. The genes are TRBV11-2 and TRBJ1-6; D is ambiguous. Germline CDR1 is SGHAT and CDR2 is FQNNGV. V was pared by 2 bases and J by 10 bases, with 18 bases between. The CDR3 has 16 amino acids. The CDR3 bases are TGTGCCAGCAGCTTATTGGTGGCAGCCAAGGCATCACCCCTCCACTTT. Protein sequence: CASSLLVAAKASPLHF. Variable domain in full (rest from reference TRBV11-2 and TRBJ1-6): EAGVAQSPRYKIIEKRQSVAFWCNPISGHATLYWYQQILGQGPKLLIQFQNNGVVDDSQLPKDRFSAERLKGVDSTLKIQPAKLEDSAVYLCASSLLVAAKASPLHFGNGTRLTVT.

By share, this clonotype ranks as medium-sized. The CDR3 coding sequence is TGCAGCGTTGAAGAACCCGGGGGCTATGGCTACACCTTC. Translated, it gives CSVEEPGGYGYTF. The chain is built from TRBV29-1 and TRBJ1-2; weak D call: TRBD1 (5 bases). Germline values: CDR1 SQVTM, CDR2 ANQGSEA. V was pared by 0 bases and J by 4 bases, with 9 bases between. This CDR3 has 13 residues.

There are many counts of this clonotype. This sequence joins TRBV18 and TRBJ1-1; 7 nucleotides align to TRBD1. Germline CDR1 reads KGHSH; CDR2 reads LQKENI. The CDR3 sequence is 16 residues long. With 1 base clipped from V and 1 base from J, the junction kept 6 bases outside the gene matches. The CDR3 spells CASSPQGAGGNTEAFF. In DNA form, the CDR3 reads TGTGCCAGCTCACCACAGGGGGCAGGGGGGAACACTGAAGCTTTCTTT.

The gene calls are TRBV28 and TRBJ2-7, with D possibly matching TRBD2 (6 bases). Germline values: CDR1 MDHEN, CDR2 SYDVKM. V was clipped by 5 bases and J by 3 bases, with 17 bases between them. The CDR3 sequence is 15 residues long. The CDR3 DNA reads as TGTGCCAGCAGTCCGAGAGAGGGCGGGGACTACGAGCAGTACTTC. Residues: CASSPREGGDYEQYF.

This clonotype was observed at least ten times. The chain carries TRBV29-1 and TRBJ2-1, with D possibly being TRBD1 (6 bases). The CDR3 runs to 14 residues. The germline V gene has CDR1 SQVTM and CDR2 ANQGSEA. The ends were cut back, 4 bases at V and 5 bases at J, with 15 bases in the middle. The CDR3 reads CSVVFGTINNEQFF. DNA of the CDR3: TGCAGCGTTGTATTTGGGACAATCAACAATGAGCAGTTCTTC.

This clonotype came up many times. This chain links TRBV11-3 with TRBJ2-2, with TRBD2 identical over 10 bases. Unmatched junction bases numbered 2, after V lost 7 bases and J lost 6 bases. The CDR3 loop spans 13 amino acids. Germline assignment: CDR1 SGHNT and CDR2 YENEEA. In DNA, the CDR3 is TGTGCCAGCAAGACTAGCGGGTCCGGGGAGCTGTTTTTT. Residues: CASKTSGSGELFF.

In this sample, this clonotype turned up many times. The chain carries TRBV18 and TRBJ2-1, with TRBD2 as a possible D gene (6 bases). The germline V gene has CDR1 KGHSH and CDR2 LQKENI. The CDR3 loop spans 14 amino acids. Trimming took off 3 bases at V and 5 bases at J, with 11 bases between the two ends. CDR3 region: CASSPQGGDNEQFF. The CDR3 DNA reads as TGTGCCAGCTCACCTCAGGGAGGCGACAATGAGCAGTTCTTC.

This chain links TRBV10-2 with TRBJ2-2; perhaps TRBD1 as D (6 bases). The CDR3 runs 15 residues. The germline CDR1 and CDR2 sequences are WSHSY and SAAADI. V gave up 3 bases and J gave up 6 bases, with 14 bases separating them. CDR3 in amino acids: CASSDFPRGAGELFF. As DNA, the CDR3 is TGCGCCAGCAGTGATTTCCCCAGGGGTGCCGGGGAGCTGTTTTTT.

V and J are TRBV29-1 and TRBJ2-3; D tentatively fits TRBD1 or TRBD2 (5 bases each). CDR1 and CDR2 from the germline V gene are SQVTM and ANQGSEA. The CDR3 is made up of 14 amino acids. Trimming removed 4 bases at V and 6 bases at J, with 17 bases between. CDR3 region: CSVAGLAKGDTQYF. CDR3 coding DNA: TGCAGCGTTGCGGGGTTAGCCAAGGGGGATACGCAGTATTTT.

This clonotype was detected only a few times. J is TRBJ2-3 and V is TRBV6-5, with 10 bases lining up with TRBD1. J lost 7 bases, V lost 2 bases, and 6 bases had no gene match. Germline V gene data show CDR1 as MNHEY and CDR2 as SVGAGI. The CDR3 has 15 residues. This chain's CDR3 is CASSYLGQGGYTQYF. The CDR3, as DNA: TGTGCCAGCAGTTACCTCGGACAGGGGGGGTATACGCAGTATTTT.

This clonotype was seen many times. The genes are TRBV10-1 and TRBJ2-7, with D possibly being TRBD2 (6 bases). CDR3 size: 15 residues. With 9 bases removed from V and 3 bases from J, the gap between germline ends came to 21 bases. Germline-derived CDR1 and CDR2 are WNHNN and SYGVQD (reference sequence). CDR3 in amino acids: CARPILALGNYEQYF. Written as DNA, the CDR3 is TGCGCCAGACCGATACTAGCCCTCGGGAACTACGAGCAGTACTTC.

This clonotype showed up many times. The rearrangement joins TRBV6-2 or TRBV6-3 to TRBJ2-1, with D perhaps matching TRBD1 or TRBD2 (5 bases each). With 2 bases removed from V and 5 bases from J, the gap between germline ends came to 10 bases. This CDR3 region has 14 residues. Germline CDR1 is MNHEY and CDR2 is SVGEGT. The CDR3 loop is CASSYRGEHNEQFF. In DNA form, the CDR3 reads TGTGCCAGCAGTTACAGGGGAGAACACAATGAGCAGTTCTTC.

This clonotype occurred many times. The chain joins TRBV29-1 to TRBJ2-7; maybe TRBD2 (5 bases). The length of the CDR3 is 13 residues. CDR1 is SQVTM and CDR2 is ANQGSEA in the germline V gene. V lost 4 bases and J lost 2, with 12 bases in between. In nucleotides, the CDR3 is TGCAGCGTTGTCTCTAGCACTACCTACGAGCAGTACTTC. Translating it yields CSVVSSTTYEQYF.

This clonotype was seen at least ten times. The genes are TRBV9 and TRBJ2-4; 7 nucleotides match TRBD2. The CDR3 loop spans 14 amino acids. Germline V gene sequence: CDR1 SGDLS, CDR2 YYNGEE. Losses at the gene ends were 4 bases for V and 3 bases for J; bases not matched to a gene: 4. CDR3 sequence: CASSSGVGKNIQYF. Written as DNA, the CDR3 is TGTGCCAGCAGCAGCGGGGTCGGCAAAAACATTCAGTACTTC.

In DNA form, the CDR3 reads TGTGCCAGCAGCCAAGGACTTGGAGCGGGGGCTTTATACGAGCAGTACTTC. Translated: CASSQGLGAGALYEQYF. J is TRBJ2-7 and V is TRBV4-2; 8 bases agree with TRBD2. Germline V gives CDR1 LGHNA, CDR2 YNFKEQ. The ends lost 1 base at V and 4 bases at J; junction bases unmatched: 12. The CDR3 has 17 amino acids.

This clonotype was counted many times. The gene calls are TRBV28 and TRBJ1-1; no clear D gene. The germline V and J ends were trimmed by 5 bases and 1 base, with 8 bases remaining between them. Germline V gene sequence: CDR1 MDHEN, CDR2 SYDVKM. CDR3 length equals 13 residues. CDR3 nucleotide sequence: TGTGCCAGCAGTACTCATACGAACACTGAAGCTTTCTTT. Translated, it gives CASSTHTNTEAFF.

At least ten counts were recorded for this clonotype. The V call is TRBV10-3, the J call TRBJ2-3, with no clear D. Germline CDR1 ENHRY, CDR2 SYGVKD. The CDR3 extends over 14 amino acids. V was shortened by 0 bases and J by 0 bases, with 4 bases between the two germline ends. The chain's CDR3 is CAISESSSTDTQYF. CDR3 nucleotides: TGTGCCATCAGTGAGTCGAGCAGCACAGATACGCAGTATTTT.

This clonotype was seen more than once but under ten times. The V gene is TRBV9, the J gene TRBJ2-7; TRBD1 might be the D (5 bases). This CDR3 has 14 amino acids. The germline CDR1 and CDR2 sequences are SGDLS and YYNGEE. V lost 0 bases and J 1 base, leaving 8 bases between the germline ends. Here the CDR3 DNA reads TGTGCCAGCAGCGTAGGGGGCTATTCCTACGAGCAGTACTTC. It codes for CASSVGGYSYEQYF. Full variable domain (outside the CDR3, taken from reference TRBV9 and TRBJ2-7): DSGVTQTPKHLITATGQRVTLRCSPRSGDLSVYWYQQSLDQGLQFLIQYYNGEERAKGNILERFSAQQFPDLHSELNLSSLELGDSALYFCASSVGGYSYEQYFGPGTRLTVT.

This clonotype has at least ten counts. This chain uses TRBV7-8 with TRBJ2-3; TRBD2 is a possible D gene (6 bases). The CDR3 loop spans 17 amino acids. Trimming stripped 4 bases from V and 2 bases from J, with 19 bases between. Germline-derived CDR1 and CDR2 are SGHVS and FQNEAQ. The DNA for the CDR3 is TGTGCCAGCAGCTCCACCCTGGCCGGGAGAGTCACAGATACGCAGTATTTT. It codes for CASSSTLAGRVTDTQYF.